The T cell receptor (beta chain) under discussion was sequenced for a study of beta chain features in type 1 diabetes. Study in general: The samples had approximately 110 million sorted cells examined in all. Points from the study as a whole: More deletions and fewer insertions at VDJ junctions were seen in type 1 diabetes patients. For Type 1 diabetes patients, all four CD4+ subsets carried TCRB CDR3s that were moderately but significantly shorter.

For this clone: Its antigen is currently unknown.

The investigators reverse transcribed all of the isolated RNA, so they sequenced expressed TCRB transcripts. Using immunoSEQ multiplex PCR, the repertoire was profiled, and TCRdb retains in-frame clones only, with some absent. Seen here are about half a million clones, around 28% observed once, and the top ten hold around 0.065%. The germline gives CDR1 GTSNPN, CDR2 SVGIG (reference sequence). This CDR3 is built from 14 residues. Trimming cost V 1 base and J 2 bases, with 9 bases left between them. The TCR comes from a young man in good health. The chain has TRBV30 and TRBJ1-5; no reliable D call. The sample was naive CD4+ T cells from blood. The CDR3 region has the DNA TGTGCCTGGAGTGACGGAGGGCGCAATCAGCCCCAGCATTTT. This translates into CAWSDGGRNQPQHF.